These 12 T cell receptor beta chains originate from one sample sequenced in a study of somatic mutations in cytotoxic T cells in rheumatoid arthritis. The assay was immunoSEQ multiplex PCR, and TCRdb's table has in-frame clones only and misses some. The data show roughly 13,000 clones, roughly 79% seen once. The sample was CD8+ T cells sorted from blood. These receptors were collected from an adult with rheumatoid arthritis.

The genes are TRBV19 and TRBJ2-3; TRBD2 might be the D (7 bases). Looked up from germline, CDR1 is LNHDA and CDR2 is SQIVND (reference sequence). V lost 6 bases and J lost 4, with 14 bases in between. This CDR3 is 14 amino acids long. The CDR3 loop reads CASRGGRAPDTQYF. The CDR3 DNA follows: TGTGCCAGTAGGGGGGGGCGGGCCCCAGATACGCAGTATTTT. Variable domain in full (rest from reference TRBV19 and TRBJ2-3): DGGITQSPKYLFRKEGQNVTLSCEQNLNHDAMYWYRQDPGQGLRLIYYSQIVNDFQKGDIAEGYSVSREKKESFPLTVTSAQKNPTAFYLCASRGGRAPDTQYFGPGTRLTVL.

The chain is built from TRBV7-9 and TRBJ2-7; maybe TRBD2 (6 bases). The germline V gene has CDR1 SEHNR and CDR2 FQNEAQ (reference sequence). The CDR3 contains 15 residues. V gave up 0 bases and J gave up 0 bases, with 9 bases separating them. CDR3 in DNA: TGTGCCAGCAGCTTAGCTAGCGGCTCCTCCTACGAGCAGTACTTC. This sequence encodes CASSLASGSSYEQYF.

The chain links TRBV4-1 to TRBJ1-5; D not certain. Germline values: CDR1 MGHRA, CDR2 YSYEKL. This CDR3 contains 13 residues. The V end was cut by 6 bases, the J end by 0 bases, with 6 bases between. Here the CDR3 reads CASSLDSNQPQHF. CDR3 coding DNA: TGCGCCAGCAGTCTTGATAGCAATCAGCCCCAGCATTTT.

The rearrangement uses TRBV6-5 and TRBJ1-4; D is perhaps TRBD1 (6 bases). The length of the CDR3 is 15 residues. V was pared by 2 bases and J by 7 bases, with 14 bases between. Germline-derived CDR1 and CDR2 are MNHEY and SVGAGI. The CDR3 is CASSYNAGAGEKLFF. In DNA form, the CDR3 reads TGTGCCAGCAGTTACAATGCGGGGGCGGGTGAAAAACTGTTTTTT.

This clone was seen just once. V gene TRBV5-1 combines with J gene TRBJ2-7, with D perhaps TRBD1 or TRBD2 (5 bases each). The germline gives CDR1 SGHRS, CDR2 YFSETQ. The CDR3 contains 14 residues. Trimming cost V 1 base and J 0 bases, with 8 bases left between them. The CDR3 coding sequence is TGCGCCAGCAGCTTGACGGGGACCTCCTACGAGCAGTACTTC. As protein: CASSLTGTSYEQYF.

The chain has TRBV9 and TRBJ2-4; D is unclear. The CDR3 is 12 amino acids. The V end lost 2 bases, the J end lost 10 bases, and 10 bases lay between the germline ends. Looked up from germline, CDR1 is SGDLS and CDR2 is YYNGEE. The CDR3: CASSVGTGIQYF. DNA of the CDR3: TGTGCCAGCAGCGTGGGTACTGGGATTCAGTACTTC.

The gene calls are TRBV5-1 and TRBJ1-1; possible D gene TRBD1, 5 bases. CDR3 length equals 13 residues. In germline, CDR1 is SGHRS, CDR2 YFSETQ. Trimming cost V 2 bases and J 5 bases, with 10 bases left between them. The chain's CDR3 is CASSFLGETEAFF. The CDR3 DNA sequence: TGCGCCAGCAGCTTCTTAGGGGAAACTGAAGCTTTCTTT.

The V gene is TRBV7-7, the J gene TRBJ2-5; no clear D gene. The V and J ends lost 1 base and 2 bases respectively, with 11 bases between them. The CDR3 contains 15 residues. Germline values: CDR1 SSHAT, CDR2 FNYEAQ (reference sequence). DNA of the CDR3: TGTGCCAGCAGCTTAGAATTCGGTAAACAAGAGACCCAGTACTTC. Protein: CASSLEFGKQETQYF. The whole variable domain, remainder taken from reference TRBV7-7 and TRBJ2-5, is GAGVSQSPRYKVTKRGQDVTLRCDPISSHATLYWYQQALGQGPEFLTYFNYEAQPDKSGLPSDRFSAERPEGSISTLTIQRTEQRDSAMYRCASSLEFGKQETQYFGPGTRLLVL.

The chain uses TRBV7-8 and TRBJ2-1, with a possible D match to TRBD1 (5 bases). Germline V CDR1 and CDR2: SGHVS, FQNEAQ. Trimming stripped 2 bases from V and 7 bases from J, with 18 bases between. This CDR3 spans 16 amino acids. CDR3: CASSLPGANKGNEQFF. The DNA of the CDR3 is TGTGCCAGCAGCTTACCCGGAGCGAACAAGGGGAATGAGCAGTTCTTC.

This chain links TRBV7-2 with TRBJ2-1, with D tentatively TRBD2 (6 bases). Per the germline V gene, CDR1 is SGHTA and CDR2 is FQGNSA. Trimming stripped 1 base from V and 1 base from J, with 8 bases between. The CDR3 length is 15 residues. CDR3 amino acids: CASSLGGISYNEQFF. DNA for the CDR3: TGTGCCAGCAGCTTAGGCGGGATTTCCTACAATGAGCAGTTCTTC.

V is TRBV5-6 and J is TRBJ1-1, with D perhaps matching TRBD1 (5 bases). The CDR3 runs 15 residues. Germline values: CDR1 SGHDT, CDR2 YYEEEE. V lost 0 bases and J 2 bases, leaving 11 bases between the germline ends. The CDR3 nucleotides are TGTGCCAGCAGCTTGGGGGGACTGGTCAACACTGAAGCTTTCTTT. It codes for CASSLGGLVNTEAFF. The whole variable domain, filled in from reference TRBV5-6 and TRBJ1-1, reads DAGVTQSPTHLIKTRGQQVTLRCSPKSGHDTVSWYQQALGQGPQFIFQYYEEEERQRGNFPDRFSGHQFPNYSSELNVNALLLGDSALYLCASSLGGLVNTEAFFGQGTRLTVV.

This clone was counted a single time. The genes are TRBV6-5 and TRBJ2-5; D is undetermined. V was clipped by 3 bases and J by 2 bases, with 7 bases between them. Germline loops: CDR1 MNHEY, CDR2 SVGAGI. The CDR3 spans 13 residues. CDR3 residues: CASSYGFQETQYF. The CDR3 DNA sequence: TGTGCCAGCAGTTATGGGTTTCAAGAGACCCAGTACTTC.